This record covers a single T cell receptor beta chain. This sample was included in a study of blood T cell repertoires in COVID-19. Background on the study: The United States, Italy and Spain supplied acute and convalescent COVID-19 samples. PBMCs, B-cell-depleted T cells, or T cells provided the cDNA or gDNA that made up the material.

Original analysis: The authors estimated nucleated cell counts from reference gene primer amplification. TCRdb's copy holds only in-frame clones and misses some; the assay was immunoSEQ multiplex PCR. V, J and clone size were drawn from that table, and D and trimming were deduced from the DNA. The profile shows under 250,000 clones, over 80% of them singletons. V shed 8 bases, J shed 7 bases, and the junction held 15 bases outside the gene matches. From germline, CDR1 is MGHDK and CDR2 SYGVNS. The CDR3 covers 15 residues. The TCR sequence derives from an older woman with active or convalescent COVID-19. Sequenced: peripheral blood. The V call is TRBV25-1, the J call TRBJ2-3; 7 bases agree with TRBD2. CDR3 sequence reads: CASLPGLAEGNTQYF. The CDR3 coding sequence is TGTGCCAGCCTGCCCGGGCTAGCGGAGGGGAATACGCAGTATTTT. Combining the CDR3 with reference TRBV25-1 and TRBJ2-3 gives the whole variable domain EADIYQTPRYLVIGTGKKITLECSQTMGHDKMYWYQQDPGMELHLIHYSYGVNSTEKGDLSSESTVSRIRTEHFPLTLESARPSHTSQYLCASLPGLAEGNTQYFGPGTRLTVL.